This TCR beta chain was captured in a study of T cells in Graves' hyperthyroidism and ophthalmopathy. Amplification of TCR beta CDR3 regions was performed using RNA transcripts as template. RT-PCR in the first round (using the HTBI primer set) targeted the TCR CDR3. TCRdb ran MiXCR on the multiplex PCR reads and lists one entry per CDR3 protein. The sample holds a few hundred thousand distinct CDR3 sequences; about 15% are singletons and the top ten take 5% to 7%. The study based diagnoses on clinical symptoms, serum thyroxine and TRAb, thyroid ultrasound and orbital computed tomography. The blood sample predates any ophthalmopathy symptoms, coming from first hyperthyroidism diagnosis. V was clipped by 2 bases and J by 6 bases, with 19 bases between them. Germline assignment: CDR1 SEHNR and CDR2 FQNEAQ (reference sequence). The CDR3 has 16 amino acids.

The gene calls are TRBV7-9 and TRBJ1-1; a possible D gene is TRBD1 (6 bases). Sequences were obtained from blood. This clonotype originated in a woman in her twenties or thirties with Graves' hyperthyroidism that later progressed to Graves' ophthalmopathy. As DNA, the CDR3 is TGTGCCAGCAGCTTAAATCCTGGGGGCGAGAGCGCTGAAGCTTTCTTT. Translated: CASSLNPGGESAEAFF.